These 27 T cell receptor beta chains originate from one sample sequenced in a study of T cells in tumors after PD-1 blockade. Profiled with immunoSEQ multiplex PCR; TCRdb holds only in-frame clones, not every one. The table records roughly 47,000 clones, about four fifths of them present only once. The sequenced sample was PBMCs, obtained before anti-PD-1 treatment. The source of these receptors is a human donor with basal cell carcinoma.

The V call is TRBV6-1, the J call TRBJ1-6; tentative D call: TRBD1 (5 bases). V lost 2 bases, J lost 8 bases, and 19 bases lay in between. This CDR3 spans 17 amino acids. CDR1 and CDR2 from the germline V gene are MNHNS and SASEGT. The CDR3 loop reads CASSEPPRRAGDSPLHF. The CDR3 coding sequence is TGTGCCAGCAGTGAACCTCCCCGCAGGGCTGGTGATTCACCCCTCCACTTT.

This clone is labeled as medium-sized. V is TRBV9 and J is TRBJ2-3, with 7 bases matching TRBD1. Germline V gene lookup returns CDR1 SGDLS and CDR2 YYNGEE. The junction had 11 bases not matched to a gene; V was cut back by 4 bases and J by 0 bases. This CDR3 comprises 17 residues. CDR3 in DNA: TGTGCCAGCAGCCCACGATCGACAGGGCATAGCACAGATACGCAGTATTTT. Its protein product is CASSPRSTGHSTDTQYF.

The CDR3 region is CASSRGTVNYGYTF. The CDR3 region has the DNA TGTGCCAGCAGCCGCGGGACAGTTAACTATGGCTACACCTTC. The chain carries TRBV7-2 and TRBJ1-2, with TRBD1 matching over 7 bases. From germline, CDR1 is SGHTA and CDR2 FQGNSA. The CDR3 has 14 amino acids. Trimming removed 5 bases from V and 1 base from J; junction bases left unmatched: 4.

Concerning this clone: Other DNA sequences in the same sample also yield this CDR3. The chain uses TRBV30 and TRBJ1-4; D is unresolved. V shed 5 bases and J shed 5 bases, with 9 bases lying between them. Per germline, CDR1 GTSNPN and CDR2 SVGIG (reference sequence). There are 12 residues in the CDR3. The CDR3 loop is CAWLGSNEKLFF. The CDR3 DNA reads TGTGCCTGGTTGGGGTCGAATGAAAAACTGTTTTTT.

This clone was detected once. This chain connects TRBV29-1 to TRBJ2-1; 7 bases agree with TRBD1. Germline V gene lookup returns CDR1 SQVTM and CDR2 ANQGSEA. J was trimmed by 8 bases and V by 3 bases; bases with no gene match: 7. This CDR3 region has 13 residues. The CDR3 DNA follows: TGCAGCGTTGAGCTCAGGGGGTTTTATGAGCAGTTCTTC. This translates into CSVELRGFYEQFF.

This chain connects TRBV27 to TRBJ2-3, with 9 bases identical to TRBD2. This CDR3 is built from 16 residues. In germline, CDR1 is MNHEY, CDR2 SMNVEV (reference sequence). The J segment lost 6 bases and the V segment lost 2 bases, leaving 9 bases of the junction unmatched. For the CDR3, the DNA is TGTGCCAGCAGTTTACGGCGGGGGGGTTCAAAGGATACGCAGTATTTT. This gives the protein CASSLRRGGSKDTQYF.

The gene calls are TRBV30 and TRBJ1-1; a weak D match, TRBD1 (6 bases). This CDR3 is built from 11 residues. The germline V and J ends were trimmed by 1 base and 6 bases, with 6 bases remaining between them. The germline gives CDR1 GTSNPN, CDR2 SVGIG (reference sequence). CDR3 nucleotide sequence: TGTGCCTGGAGTGAGGGGGCTGAAGCTTTCTTT. Encoded protein: CAWSEGAEAFF.

By sample fraction, this clone is medium-sized. The chain combines TRBV15 with TRBJ1-2, with D perhaps matching TRBD1 (5 bases). The CDR3 contains 15 residues. Per germline, CDR1 LNHNV and CDR2 YYDKDF (reference sequence). V lost 0 bases, J lost 4 bases, and 12 bases lay in between. The CDR3 nucleotides read TGTGCCACCAGCAGAGATACCCAGGGATCCTATGGCTACACCTTC. Amino acids: CATSRDTQGSYGYTF.

This clone was observed a single time. The rearrangement uses TRBV6-5 and TRBJ1-2, with D hard to call. Germline CDR1 and CDR2: MNHEY and SVGAGI. The V end was cut by 7 bases, the J end by 2 bases, with 11 bases between. This CDR3 contains 13 residues. This CDR3 reads CASTLDLNYGYTF. The CDR3 DNA follows: TGTGCCAGCACCCTTGACCTCAACTATGGCTACACCTTC.

This chain joins TRBV15 and TRBJ2-5; D might be TRBD1 (6 bases). The length of the CDR3 is 13 residues. Germline-derived CDR1 and CDR2 are LNHNV and YYDKDF (reference sequence). V shed 0 bases and J shed 4 bases, with 6 bases lying between them. The CDR3 loop is CATSRDRGETQYF. In DNA form, the CDR3 reads TGTGCCACCAGCAGAGACAGGGGAGAGACCCAGTACTTC.

The chain is built from TRBV28 and TRBJ1-5; D not certain. CDR3 length: 14 residues. CDR1 is MDHEN, CDR2 SYDVKM, per germline. Trimming cost V 6 bases and J 6 bases, with 15 bases left between them. CDR3 nucleotides: TGTGCCAGCAGGGGCGGTCTCGGCGGTCAGCCCCAGCATTTT. This codes for CASRGGLGGQPQHF.

This clone was detected only a few times. V gene TRBV19 combines with J gene TRBJ1-2; D might be TRBD1 (6 bases). CDR3 length: 14 amino acids. The germline CDR1 and CDR2 sequences are LNHDA and SQIVND (reference sequence). V gave up 5 bases and J gave up 2 bases, with 12 bases separating them. CDR3 sequence: CASSEGVGNYGYTF. DNA for the CDR3: TGTGCCAGTAGTGAGGGGGTAGGAAACTATGGCTACACCTTC.

The chain carries TRBV28 and TRBJ1-4; D gene uncertain. The CDR3 runs to 12 residues. Trimming cost V 5 bases and J 8 bases, with 9 bases left between them. Germline lookup yields CDR1 MDHEN and CDR2 SYDVKM. CDR3 nucleotide sequence: TGTGCCAGCAGTCCAGAAGGGGAAAAACTGTTTTTT. It codes for CASSPEGEKLFF. Complete variable domain (other parts from reference TRBV28 and TRBJ1-4): DVKVTQSSRYLVKRTGEKVFLECVQDMDHENMFWYRQDPGLGLRLIYFSYDVKMKEKGDIPEGYSVSREKKERFSLILESASTNQTSMYLCASSPEGEKLFFGSGTQLSVL.

In this sample, this clone turned up many times. The CDR3 DNA reads as TGTGCCAGTAGTATGCAACAGGGTTTCGACGAGCAGTACTTC. Encoded protein: CASSMQQGFDEQYF. V is TRBV19 and J is TRBJ2-7; D perhaps matches TRBD1 (6 bases). The ends were cut back, 3 bases at V and 5 bases at J, with 14 bases in the middle. CDR3 length: 14 amino acids. Germline V gene lookup returns CDR1 LNHDA and CDR2 SQIVND (reference sequence).

This CDR3 is CASSLPQGNLDSPLHF. The CDR3 bases are TGCGCCAGCAGCCTTCCACAGGGTAACCTCGATTCACCCCTCCACTTT. The chain links TRBV4-1 to TRBJ1-6, with TRBD1 as a possible D gene (6 bases). The CDR3 is 16 amino acids. CDR1 is MGHRA and CDR2 is YSYEKL in the germline V gene. Trimming removed 4 bases at V and 8 bases at J, with 18 bases between.

This clone was observed a handful of times. CDR3 loop: CASSETGGSAQYF. CDR3 bases: TGTGCCAGTAGTGAGACAGGGGGCAGCGCGCAGTACTTC. The chain recombines TRBV19 with TRBJ2-7; the match to TRBD1 covers 10 bases. V trimming: 5 bases; J trimming: 9 bases; junction bases outside the gene matches: 7. CDR1 LNHDA and CDR2 SQIVND come from the germline V gene (reference sequence). This CDR3 is 13 amino acids long.

The rearrangement uses TRBV18 and TRBJ1-1; TRBD1 aligns across 8 bases. This CDR3 has 17 amino acids. Germline V gene sequence: CDR1 KGHSH, CDR2 LQKENI. V shed 6 bases and J 3 bases; nucleotides not matched to a gene: 15. CDR3 DNA sequence: TGTGCCAGCTCCCACAGGGGGTTGGGTGTGGTGGACACTGAAGCTTTCTTT. This sequence encodes CASSHRGLGVVDTEAFF.

This clone was recorded only once. This chain connects TRBV30 to TRBJ1-4, with 10 positions matching TRBD1. The germline V gene has CDR1 GTSNPN and CDR2 SVGIG (reference sequence). The length of the CDR3 is 15 residues. Losses at the gene ends were 3 bases for V and 8 bases for J; bases not matched to a gene: 9. The CDR3 DNA follows: TGTGCCTGGAGGCCCCGACAGGGGGCTTGGGAAAAACTGTTTTTT. Translating gives CAWRPRQGAWEKLFF.

This sequence joins TRBV2 and TRBJ1-1, with TRBD1 matching over 9 bases. With 6 bases clipped from V and 1 base from J, the junction kept 3 bases outside the gene matches. Germline CDR1 and CDR2: SNHLY and FYNNEI. The CDR3 spans 14 residues. CDR3 nucleotide sequence: TGTGCCAGCAGAGAGGACAGGGGGAACACTGAAGCTTTCTTT. It is translated as CASREDRGNTEAFF.

This clone was counted only a few times. This sequence joins TRBV5-1 and TRBJ2-2; D gene ambiguous. The V gene lost 0 bases and the J gene lost 5 bases, with 11 bases spanning the gap. The CDR3 is 15 residues long. Germline V gene sequence: CDR1 SGHRS, CDR2 YFSETQ. For the CDR3, the DNA is TGCGCCAGCAGCTTGGGGGTCGCTGGAACCGGGGAGCTGTTTTTT. It specifies CASSLGVAGTGELFF. The full variable domain, in which reference TRBV5-1 and TRBJ2-2 provide the parts outside the CDR3, is KAGVTQTPRYLIKTRGQQVTLSCSPISGHRSVSWYQQTPGQGLQFLFEYFSETQRNKGNFPGRFSGRQFSNSRSEMNVSTLELGDSALYLCASSLGVAGTGELFFGEGSRLTVL.

In this sample, this clone turned up a few times. CDR3 nucleotides: TGTGCCAGCAGCCCAAAGAGGGCGCCTAACTATGGCTACACCTTC. The encoded protein is CASSPKRAPNYGYTF. This chain connects TRBV3-1 (or the pseudogene TRBV3-2) to TRBJ1-2; no clear D gene. Germline V gene lookup returns CDR1 LGHDT and CDR2 YNNKEL (reference sequence). The CDR3 totals 15 residues. The V end lost 4 bases, the J end lost 0 bases, and 12 bases lay between the germline ends.

The J gene is TRBJ2-7, the V gene TRBV5-1; 10 positions agree with TRBD1. Germline trimming cut 4 bases from V and 6 bases from J; bases unmatched to any gene: 4. Germline values: CDR1 SGHRS, CDR2 YFSETQ. The CDR3 covers 13 residues. CDR3 residues: CASSRDRGGEQYF. CDR3 DNA: TGCGCCAGCAGCCGGGACAGGGGAGGCGAGCAGTACTTC.

The genes are TRBV7-8 and TRBJ1-2; possible D gene TRBD1, 5 bases. The CDR3 is 14 amino acids. V lost 2 bases to trimming and J lost 8 bases, with 15 bases between them. Per the germline V gene, CDR1 is SGHVS and CDR2 is FQNEAQ. CDR3 DNA: TGTGCCAGCAGCTTACTTGAGGGGTCTCCCGGCTACACCTTC. It is translated as CASSLLEGSPGYTF.

This clone came up a few times. The chain joins TRBV25-1 to TRBJ1-1; no definite D call. The CDR3 runs to 11 residues. Germline V CDR1 and CDR2: MGHDK, SYGVNS. Trimming stripped 6 bases from V and 1 base from J, with 3 bases between. The CDR3 protein is CASRWNTEAFF. CDR3 coding DNA: TGTGCCAGCAGGTGGAACACTGAAGCTTTCTTT.

The V call is TRBV7-9, the J call TRBJ2-1; 7 bases are a match to TRBD2. V gave up 1 base and J gave up 4 bases; unmatched junction bases: 7. The CDR3 contains 16 residues. Germline lookup yields CDR1 SEHNR and CDR2 FQNEAQ (reference sequence). The CDR3, as DNA: TGTGCCAGCAGCTTAGACGGCGGGAGTTTTTACAATGAGCAGTTCTTC. It specifies CASSLDGGSFYNEQFF.

This clone turned up a few times. V usage is TRBV6-1 and J usage is TRBJ1-6, with 9 bases identical to TRBD1. The CDR3 contains 15 residues. V gave up 3 bases and J gave up 9 bases; unmatched junction bases: 6. Germline V gene lookup returns CDR1 MNHNS and CDR2 SASEGT. The CDR3 here is CASSETGGYGSPLHF. CDR3 coding DNA: TGTGCCAGCAGTGAGACAGGGGGATATGGTTCACCCCTCCACTTT.

V and J are TRBV6-1 and TRBJ2-3; 15 nucleotides line up with TRBD2. Trimming at V came to 2 bases and at J to 3 bases, leaving 6 bases not matched to a gene. The CDR3 has 18 residues. The V gene's germline CDR1 is MNHNS and CDR2 SASEGT. For the CDR3, the DNA is TGTGCCAGCAGTGAACGTCGGACTAGCGGGGGGGCGACAGATACGCAGTATTTT. Residues: CASSERRTSGGATDTQYF.